These T cell receptor beta chains were read from a single sample in a study of T cells in Graves' hyperthyroidism and ophthalmopathy. Using its own MiXCR run on the multiplex PCR reads, TCRdb lists one record per CDR3 protein. The sample shows more than 550,000 distinct CDR3 sequences, about 45% of them seen only once. The sample was peripheral blood or thyroid tissue (not recorded which). These receptors all stem from an adult man with Graves' disease, either hyperthyroidism or ophthalmopathy (not recorded which). Each CDR3 is given with its conserved first and last residue. Each record gives: CDR3 length, D gene, J gene, V gene, clone size, CDR3 protein, CDR3 DNA. A D gene is named only where the DNA matches it firmly. Part of the rows lack a size; the others show once, few, many or a class for expanded clones.

13,TRBD1,TRBJ2-7,TRBV20-1,-,CSAKRDRVYEQYF,TGCAGTGCTAAGCGGGACAGGGTCTACGAGCAGTACTTC
14,-,TRBJ1-6,TRBV7-8,-,CASSQDQRSPPLHF,TGCGCCAGCAGCCAAGATCAAAGGTCTCCACCCCTCCACTTT
12,TRBD1,TRBJ1-4,TRBV2,once,CASSTGDGKLFF,TGTGCCAGCAGCACAGGGGACGGAAAACTGTTTTTT
15,-,TRBJ2-7,TRBV7-9,-,CASSQEVQSSYEQYF,TGCGCCAGCAGCCAAGAAGTTCAGAGCTCCTACGAGCAGTACTTC
14,TRBD1,TRBJ1-5,TRBV2,-,CASSRDRVVQPQHF,TGTGCCAGCAGTAGGGACAGGGTGGTTCAGCCCCAGCATTTT
15,TRBD2,TRBJ2-7,TRBV12-3/TRBV12-4,few,CASSRLAGAAYEQYF,TGTGCCAGCAGTCGGCTAGCGGGAGCGGCCTACGAGCAGTACTTC
14,TRBD1,TRBJ1-5,TRBV20-1,-,CSARGTGFNQPQHF,TGCAGTGCTAGAGGGACAGGGTTCAATCAGCCCCAGCATTTT
14,-,TRBJ1-2,TRBV2,few,CASSDGVGGYGYTF,TGTGCCAGCAGTGATGGTGTAGGGGGCTATGGCTACACCTTC
12,-,TRBJ1-5,TRBV20-1,-,CSAQGRQETQHF,TGCAGTGCTCAAGGAAGGCAAGAGACCCAGCATTTT
17,TRBD1,TRBJ1-1,TRBV13,few,CASSFTSGGGMNTEAFF,TGTGCCAGCAGCTTTACCTCAGGGGGCGGCATGAACACTGAAGCTTTCTTT
15,TRBD1,TRBJ2-5,TRBV7-2,few,CASRRPNRGQETQYF,TGTGCCAGCAGACGACCGAACAGGGGACAAGAGACCCAGTACTTC
16,-,TRBJ2-2,TRBV24-1,many,CATSDPSGPFTGELFF,TGTGCCACCAGTGACCCATCGGGACCCTTCACCGGGGAGCTGTTTTTT
15,-,TRBJ2-7,TRBV10-3,-,CAISESGGRPYEQYF,TGTGCCATCAGTGAGTCGGGGGGGCGACCCTACGAGCAGTACTTC
13,-,TRBJ1-4,TRBV19,-,CASIGDLNEKLFF,TGTGCCAGTATCGGGGATCTCAATGAAAAACTGTTTTTT
13,-,TRBJ2-5,TRBV29-1,many,CSAPSAGRETQYF,TGCAGCGCCCCTAGCGCAGGGAGAGAGACCCAGTACTTC
13,-,TRBJ2-5,TRBV12-3/TRBV12-4,few,CASTKGIVETQYF,TGTGCCAGCACTAAGGGAATCGTGGAGACCCAGTACTTC
13,-,TRBJ1-5,TRBV30,few,CAWSVGGGQPQHF,TGTGCCTGGAGTGTCGGGGGTGGTCAGCCCCAGCATTTT
12,-,TRBJ1-5,TRBV29-1,medium-sized,CSVATGNQPQHF,TGCAGCGTAGCCACGGGTAATCAGCCCCAGCATTTT
13,-,TRBJ1-2,TRBV2,many,CATGAAPNYGYTF,TGTGCCACCGGGGCAGCACCTAACTATGGCTACACCTTC
12,-,TRBJ2-5,TRBV7-9,many,CASSLDLETQYF,TGTGCCAGCAGCTTAGATTTGGAGACCCAGTACTTC
14,-,TRBJ1-1,TRBV7-2,-,CASSPAATTREAFF,TGTGCCAGCAGCCCTGCGGCCACCACTCGTGAAGCTTTCTTT
15,TRBD2,TRBJ2-5,TRBV7-8,-,CASSLSSGGGEAQYF,TGTGCCAGCAGCTTAAGTAGCGGGGGAGGGGAGGCCCAGTACTTC
12,-,TRBJ1-6,TRBV12-3/TRBV12-4,many,CASRLQGSPLHF,TGTGCCAGCAGACTCCAAGGTTCACCCCTCCACTTT
13,TRBD1,TRBJ2-7,TRBV10-3,-,CAIADRGDYEQYF,TGTGCCATCGCGGACAGGGGGGACTACGAGCAGTACTTC
16,TRBD1,TRBJ1-4,TRBV20-1,-,CSARPFGAGGNEKLFF,TGCAGTGCTAGACCCTTCGGGGCAGGGGGGAATGAAAAACTGTTTTTT
16,TRBD1,TRBJ1-6,TRBV15,many,CATSTDRGAYNSPLHF,TGTGCCACCAGCACAGACAGGGGTGCCTATAATTCACCCCTCCACTTT
13,TRBD1,TRBJ1-5,TRBV6-5,few,CASSYSPDRVQHF,TGTGCCAGCAGTTACTCCCCCGACAGGGTTCAGCATTTT
16,TRBD1,TRBJ1-2,TRBV20-1,-,CSARHRDRGSNYGYTF,TGCAGTGCTAGGCACCGGGACAGGGGATCTAACTATGGCTACACCTTC
18,TRBD1,TRBJ1-2,TRBV7-9,few,CASSTGQGATSFNYGYTF,TGTGCCAGCAGCACGGGACAGGGGGCGACCTCATTCAACTATGGCTACACCTTC
15,-,TRBJ1-5,TRBV15,-,CATSRQGTSRQPQHF,TGTGCCACCAGCAGGCAGGGGACATCACGGCAGCCCCAGCATTTT
13,-,TRBJ1-2,TRBV24-1,many,CATSDLTQGGYTF,TGTGCCACCAGTGATTTAACACAAGGCGGCTACACCTTC
12,-,TRBJ2-7,TRBV7-2,many,CASSLLAGEQYF,TGTGCCAGCAGCTTACTGGCGGGCGAGCAGTACTTC
16,TRBD1,TRBJ1-6,TRBV7-9,-,CASSYLGTGLNSPLHF,TGTGCCAGCAGTTACTTGGGGACAGGGCTTAATTCACCCCTCCACTTT
13,-,TRBJ2-7,TRBV15,-,CATSRTTGTGQYF,TGTGCCACCAGCAGAACTACCGGGACGGGGCAGTACTTC
13,-,TRBJ2-5,TRBV12-3/TRBV12-4,few,CASSDSRLETQYF,TGTGCCAGCAGCGATTCACGGTTGGAGACCCAGTACTTC
13,-,TRBJ1-1,TRBV2,-,CASSLSQGFSAFF,TGTGCCAGCAGTTTATCGCAGGGTTTTTCAGCTTTCTTT
12,TRBD1,TRBJ1-2,TRBV5-1,-,CASKSTGDGYTF,TGCGCCAGCAAGTCCACAGGGGATGGCTACACCTTC
14,TRBD1,TRBJ1-4,TRBV10-1,many,CADQGASTNEKLFF,TGCGCCGACCAGGGGGCGTCTACTAATGAAAAACTGTTTTTT
14,-,TRBJ1-2,TRBV30,-,CAWRKGRIGYGYTF,TGTGCCTGGAGGAAGGGAAGGATTGGCTATGGCTACACCTTC
13,-,TRBJ1-5,TRBV25-1,-,CASSHLQGQPQHF,TGTGCCAGCAGCCACCTACAGGGCCAGCCCCAGCATTTT
15,-,TRBJ2-7,TRBV7-3,few,CASSLSGGSTYEQYF,TGTGCCAGCAGCTTAAGTGGGGGGAGTACCTACGAGCAGTACTTC
12,-,TRBJ1-4,TRBV6-5,few,CAISYSAEKLFF,TGTGCCATCAGTTACTCGGCCGAAAAACTGTTTTTT
17,-,TRBJ1-6,TRBV9,-,CASSLYPVDSYNSPLHF,TGTGCCAGCAGCCTCTACCCCGTCGACAGTTATAATTCACCCCTCCACTTT
16,-,TRBJ1-3,TRBV29-1,once,CSVDSGAGRTGNTIYF,TGCAGCGTTGACTCCGGGGCAGGGCGCACTGGAAACACCATATATTTT
15,-,TRBJ1-1,TRBV29-1,-,CSVYGTPVRDTEAFF,TGCAGCGTATATGGGACCCCTGTCCGGGACACTGAAGCTTTCTTT
12,-,TRBJ2-7,TRBV20-1,few,CAGETGRYEQYF,TGCGCGGGGGAGACAGGGCGCTACGAGCAGTACTTC
14,TRBD1,TRBJ1-3,TRBV20-1,many,CSARWAGGTDTIYF,TGCAGTGCTAGGTGGGCAGGGGGTACGGACACCATATATTTT
14,-,TRBJ1-5,TRBV7-2,few,CASNLGQRNQPQHF,TGTGCCAGCAATCTAGGACAGAGGAATCAGCCCCAGCATTTT
14,-,TRBJ1-1,TRBV15,-,CATSTRQIGTEAFF,TGTGCCACCAGCACCCGACAGATAGGAACTGAAGCTTTCTTT
12,-,TRBJ2-2,TRBV12-3/TRBV12-4,-,CASSFAAGELFF,TGTGCCAGCAGTTTCGCGGCCGGGGAGCTGTTTTTT